This T cell receptor (beta chain) stems from a study of Ad26.COV2.S vaccination and SARS-CoV-2 variants. Whole-study context: Ad26.COV2.S arm of COV1001 included the donor. Findings of the study overall: People given the vaccine had a wider spike-specific TCR breadth than placebo recipients did.

Produced via immunoSEQ multiplex PCR; TCRdb's table is partial and in-frame only. This repertoire shows hundreds of thousands of clones, roughly 90% found once; its top ten account for approximately 1.7%. The treatment here: some 20 received Ad26.COV2.S at low or high dose, single or two shots; roughly five received placebo; per-sample allocation not given. Samples came from day 63 after the first vaccine or placebo injection. About this clone itself: What it binds is not known.

Per the germline V gene, CDR1 is SQVTM and CDR2 is ANQGSEA. The length of the CDR3 is 13 residues. After removal of 4 bases from V and 6 bases from J, the junction contained 3 bases not matched to a gene. Sequenced here: peripheral blood, sampled in a trial of Ad26.COV2.S vaccine versus placebo. This TCR was recovered from a person aged 18 to 59 who received the Ad26.COV2.S COVID-19 vaccine or a placebo. The V gene is TRBV29-1, the J gene TRBJ2-2; 9 bases match TRBD2. CDR3 sequence reads: CSVGGGASGELFF. The CDR3 DNA reads TGCAGCGTTGGCGGGGGGGCCTCCGGGGAGCTGTTTTTT.